The 20 T cell receptor beta chains in this list originate from one sample, sequenced in a study of cytomegalovirus exposure and HLA in healthy donors (dated by TCRdb to 2016 to 2017). The library was built by means of the immunoSEQ multiplex PCR assay. The multiplex PCR relied on a mix of 60 forward primers for TCR Vbeta segments and 13 reverse primers for TCR Jbeta segments. TCRdb stores this immuneACCESS table with in-frame sequences only. Part of the clones is absent; in the studies checked, under half of the shortfall reflects unresolved V genes, and no reason is known for the rest. Across this sample there are 98,000 or so clones, with 70% to 80% seen only once. Together, the top ten hold 7.7% of the sample. The sequenced sample consisted of PBMCs. The receptors here all came from a female donor in good health and CMV-seronegative.

The CDR3 region is CASIGGGSNQPQHF. CDR3 DNA: TGTGCCAGTATCGGAGGCGGTAGCAATCAGCCCCAGCATTTT. The rearrangement uses TRBV19 and TRBJ1-5; no definite D call. This CDR3 has 14 amino acids. The V end lost 7 bases, the J end lost 0 bases, and 10 bases lay between the germline ends. Germline V lookup: CDR1 LNHDA, CDR2 SQIVND (reference sequence).

V is TRBV7-2 and J is TRBJ2-3; perhaps TRBD2 as D (6 bases). Per germline, CDR1 SGHTA and CDR2 FQGNSA. CDR3 length: 18 amino acids. Trimming removed 5 bases at V and 1 base at J, with 22 bases between. In DNA, the CDR3 is TGTGCCAGCAGCGCCCCCCCGGGTTTGCGGGACCGCACAGATACGCAGTATTTT. As protein: CASSAPPGLRDRTDTQYF.

The chain employs TRBV6-4 and TRBJ1-5; TRBD1 matches at 9 bases. V was clipped by 5 bases and J by 6 bases; unmatched bases: 17. The CDR3 length is 18 residues. Germline CDR1 MRHNA, CDR2 SNTAGT. This CDR3 is CASSPPGQGKVWRQPQHF. The CDR3 bases are TGTGCCAGCAGTCCCCCGGGACAGGGAAAGGTGTGGCGTCAGCCCCAGCATTTT.

The chain is built from TRBV19 and TRBJ2-6; a possible D gene is TRBD1 (6 bases). From germline, CDR1 is LNHDA and CDR2 SQIVND (reference sequence). This CDR3 region has 17 residues. Trimming removed 7 bases at V and 0 bases at J, with 16 bases between. The DNA for the CDR3 is TGTGCCAGTATTAGGACAGCGAGAGACTCTGGGGCCAACGTCCTGACTTTC. Its protein is CASIRTARDSGANVLTF.

This sequence joins TRBV27 and TRBJ2-1, with TRBD1 identical over 10 bases. The CDR3 runs 15 residues. V was clipped by 5 bases and J by 3 bases; unmatched bases: 4. Per germline, CDR1 MNHEY and CDR2 SMNVEV (reference sequence). The CDR3 DNA reads TGTGCCAGCAGTCCCGGGACAGGGGTCTACAATGAGCAGTTCTTC. Protein: CASSPGTGVYNEQFF.

This chain uses TRBV7-2 with TRBJ1-1; possible D gene TRBD1, 6 bases. V gave up 10 bases and J gave up 5 bases, with 20 bases separating them. CDR3 size: 14 residues. Per germline, CDR1 SGHTA and CDR2 FQGNSA. For the CDR3, the DNA is TGTGCCACCACAAGGGGGGGGCCAAATACTGAAGCTTTCTTT. Amino acid sequence: CATTRGGPNTEAFF.

The rearrangement joins TRBV11-2 to TRBJ2-1; 14 bases are shared with TRBD2. Germline V CDR1 and CDR2: SGHAT, FQNNGV. This CDR3 has 18 residues. With 5 bases clipped from V and 4 bases from J, the junction kept 10 bases outside the gene matches. CDR3 residues: CASSILTGLAGVYNEQFF. In DNA, the CDR3 is TGTGCCAGCAGCATCCTGACGGGACTAGCGGGAGTGTACAATGAGCAGTTCTTC. Together with reference TRBV11-2 and TRBJ2-1, the CDR3 gives the full variable domain: EAGVAQSPRYKIIEKRQSVAFWCNPISGHATLYWYQQILGQGPKLLIQFQNNGVVDDSQLPKDRFSAERLKGVDSTLKIQPAKLEDSAVYLCASSILTGLAGVYNEQFFGPGTRLTVL.

The chain links TRBV4-2 to TRBJ1-1, with D possibly matching TRBD1 (6 bases). The germline CDR1 and CDR2 sequences are LGHNA and YNFKEQ. There are 16 residues in the CDR3. V dropped 5 bases and J dropped 4 bases, with 20 bases sitting between them. This chain's CDR3 is CASSDPQGPRGTEAFF. CDR3 DNA: TGTGCCAGCAGCGATCCTCAGGGGCCGCGTGGCACTGAAGCTTTCTTT.

J is TRBJ2-7 and V is TRBV5-1, with D possibly TRBD1 on 5 matching bases. Germline CDR1 SGHRS, CDR2 YFSETQ. The CDR3 has 13 amino acids. Trimming pared 1 base from V and 3 bases from J, leaving 8 bases between. In DNA, the CDR3 is TGCGCCAGCAGCTTGCCCAGGGACTACGAGCAGTACTTC. Translation: CASSLPRDYEQYF.

The V gene is TRBV14, the J gene TRBJ2-7; TRBD2 matches at 9 bases. J lost 9 bases, V lost 0 bases, and 3 bases had no gene match. Germline V gene data show CDR1 as SGHDN and CDR2 as FVKESK. There are 13 residues in the CDR3. Here the CDR3 reads CASSQERGGAQYF. The CDR3 DNA reads TGTGCCAGCAGCCAAGAGCGGGGGGGCGCGCAGTACTTC.

The rearrangement uses TRBV9 and TRBJ2-1; perhaps TRBD2 as D (5 bases). Per germline, CDR1 SGDLS and CDR2 YYNGEE. The V and J ends lost 0 bases and 9 bases respectively, with 7 bases between them. The CDR3 is made up of 12 amino acids. In DNA, the CDR3 is TGTGCCAGCAGCGTAGGAGAGGGTGAGCAGTTCTTC. Translation: CASSVGEGEQFF. Together with reference TRBV9 and TRBJ2-1, the CDR3 gives the full variable domain: DSGVTQTPKHLITATGQRVTLRCSPRSGDLSVYWYQQSLDQGLQFLIQYYNGEERAKGNILERFSAQQFPDLHSELNLSSLELGDSALYFCASSVGEGEQFFGPGTRLTVL.

V gene TRBV28 combines with J gene TRBJ2-1, with 8 bases aligning to TRBD2. After removal of 8 bases from V and 0 bases from J, the junction contained 9 bases not matched to a gene. The CDR3 has 16 residues. The germline V gene has CDR1 MDHEN and CDR2 SYDVKM. The CDR3 is CASHETGTSSYNEQFF. The CDR3 DNA reads TGTGCCAGCCATGAAACCGGGACTAGCTCCTACAATGAGCAGTTCTTC.

The chain joins TRBV6-4 to TRBJ1-1, with TRBD1 identical over 7 bases. The CDR3 contains 17 residues. Germline CDR1 reads MRHNA; CDR2 reads SNTAGT. The J segment lost 0 bases and the V segment lost 5 bases, leaving 12 bases of the junction unmatched. The DNA for the CDR3 is TGTGCCAGCAGTTACGTCACAGGGGTAGGAGTGAACACTGAAGCTTTCTTT. Translating gives CASSYVTGVGVNTEAFF.

The J gene is TRBJ1-1, the V gene TRBV6-1, with D unresolved. The CDR3 spans 13 residues. Between the trimmed V and J ends, which lost 7 bases and 0 bases, there was a span of 9 bases. In germline, CDR1 is MNHNS, CDR2 SASEGT. The CDR3 bases are TGTGCCAGCACGCGACAAATGAACACTGAAGCTTTCTTT. Amino acids: CASTRQMNTEAFF.

J is TRBJ1-4 and V is TRBV6-5, with D tentatively TRBD1 (5 bases). Trimming pared 6 bases from V and 8 bases from J, leaving 10 bases between. The CDR3 covers 12 residues. Germline CDR1 is MNHEY and CDR2 is SVGAGI. CDR3 nucleotides: TGTGCCAGCAGCCTACCAGGGGAAAAACTGTTTTTT. It codes for CASSLPGEKLFF.

The rearrangement uses TRBV5-1 and TRBJ1-1, with a tentative D call TRBD1 (6 bases). From germline, CDR1 is SGHRS and CDR2 YFSETQ. Trimming shortened V by 8 bases and J by 3 bases, and 14 bases separated the two germline ends. CDR3 size: 13 residues. The CDR3 sequence: CASRRGGDTEAFF. The DNA of the CDR3 is TGCGCCAGTCGCCGAGGGGGGGACACTGAAGCTTTCTTT.

This clone turned up a few times. The CDR3 DNA sequence: TGTGCCAGCAGCACCTTAGTAGAAAACTATGGCTACACCTTC. Amino acids: CASSTLVENYGYTF. The chain joins TRBV7-9 to TRBJ1-2; D gene ambiguous. The CDR3 contains 14 residues. Germline V gives CDR1 SEHNR, CDR2 FQNEAQ (reference sequence). V was pared by 5 bases and J by 2 bases, with 12 bases between.

This clone was counted a single time. The CDR3 sequence: CASRGGASQSPLHF. The CDR3 nucleotides are TGTGCCAGCAGGGGGGGGGCCAGCCAGTCACCCCTCCACTTT. This chain joins TRBV9 and TRBJ1-6, with D maybe TRBD1 (6 bases). V lost 5 bases and J 10 bases, leaving 16 bases between the germline ends. The CDR3 is 14 residues long. In germline, CDR1 is SGDLS, CDR2 YYNGEE.

V is TRBV11-1 and J is TRBJ2-5; 8 bases are a match to TRBD1. V trimming: 6 bases; J trimming: 2 bases; junction bases outside the gene matches: 17. The CDR3 has 18 amino acids. Germline V CDR1 and CDR2: SGHAT, FQDESV (reference sequence). For the CDR3, the DNA is TGTGCCAGCAGTCCCCGAGGGGACACAGGGGGAAGGCAAGAGACCCAGTACTTC. As protein: CASSPRGDTGGRQETQYF. Full variable domain (missing parts from reference TRBV11-1 and TRBJ2-5): EAEVAQSPRYKITEKSQAVAFWCDPISGHATLYWYRQILGQGPELLVQFQDESVVDDSQLPKDRFSAERLKGVDSTLKIQPAELGDSAMYLCASSPRGDTGGRQETQYFGPGTRLLVL.

This CDR3 is CASSLLPAAVGETQYF. The CDR3 DNA is TGTGCCAGCAGCTTACTACCTGCCGCGGTGGGTGAGACCCAGTACTTC. The chain joins TRBV7-3 to TRBJ2-5; D remains ambiguous. Germline V gene data show CDR1 as SGHTA and CDR2 as FQGTGA. V lost 2 bases to trimming and J lost 5 bases, with 18 bases between them. The CDR3 is 16 amino acids.